Each of the 5 T cell receptor beta chains below was sequenced from the same sample in a study of somatic mutations in cytotoxic T cells in rheumatoid arthritis. Libraries were prepared by immunoSEQ multiplex PCR; TCRdb keeps only in-frame clonotypes and omits some of them. The sample holds some 8,700 clones, over 70% seen once. Sequenced: CD8+ T cells sorted from blood. Source of these receptors: a woman in her forties or fifties in good health.

This chain joins TRBV5-1 and TRBJ1-2; 7 bases map to TRBD1. V lost 0 bases, J lost 4 bases, and 6 bases stayed unmatched. The CDR3 is 15 amino acids. The germline CDR1 and CDR2 sequences are SGHRS and YFSETQ. CDR3 loop: CASSLGAGGTYGYTF. The CDR3 DNA follows: TGCGCCAGCAGCTTGGGTGCAGGGGGGACCTATGGCTACACCTTC.

The chain is built from TRBV27 and TRBJ1-1; D gene uncertain. V was cut by 0 bases and J by 1 base, with 12 bases left in between. The CDR3 spans 16 residues. Germline CDR1 reads MNHEY; CDR2 reads SMNVEV (reference sequence). The CDR3 sequence is CASSLSAGEGNTEAFF. The CDR3 nucleotides are TGTGCCAGCAGTTTATCGGCTGGTGAGGGGAACACTGAAGCTTTCTTT.

This clone appeared a few times. The V gene is TRBV11-2, the J gene TRBJ2-5; 11 bases are shared with TRBD2. Germline V lookup: CDR1 SGHAT, CDR2 FQNNGV. V was pared by 5 bases and J by 4 bases, with 6 bases of the junction left unmatched. The CDR3 extends over 15 amino acids. CDR3 DNA sequence: TGTGCCAGCAGCCAGGGACTAGCGGCACTAGAGACCCAGTACTTC. As protein: CASSQGLAALETQYF.

The rearrangement uses TRBV6-4 and TRBJ1-3; no firm D call. This CDR3 is built from 12 residues. Trimming left V 8 bases short and J 4 bases short, with 9 bases between. Germline V gene lookup returns CDR1 MRHNA and CDR2 SNTAGT. CDR3 nucleotides: TGTGCCAGCCGCAGAACCGGAAACACCATATATTTT. It yields the protein CASRRTGNTIYF.

On this clone: A read error is the likely source, as a far larger clone sits one nucleotide away. V and J are TRBV4-2 and TRBJ2-7; perhaps TRBD1 as D (5 bases). Trimming pared 0 bases from V and 2 bases from J, leaving 8 bases between. Germline CDR1 reads LGHNA; CDR2 reads YNFKEQ. The CDR3 runs to 14 residues. The CDR3 is CASSQEVRAYEQYF. CDR3 DNA sequence: TGTGCCAGCAGCCAAGAGGTCAGGGCCTACGAGCAGTACTTC.